The 15 T cell receptor beta chains reported below all come from one sample, sequenced in a study of blood T cell repertoires in COVID-19. The table came from immunoSEQ multiplex PCR; TCRdb's copy has only in-frame clones and leaves some out. Seen here are around 100,000 clones, 75% to 90% observed once, and the top ten hold 5% to 6%. Sample: peripheral blood. The receptor source for this set is a woman aged 60-75 years with COVID-19, enrolled during active disease.

The chain couples TRBV4-1 to TRBJ1-5, with a tentative D call TRBD1 (5 bases). Germline loops: CDR1 MGHRA, CDR2 YSYEKL. Trimming left V 0 bases short and J 6 bases short, with 15 bases between. The CDR3 has 16 amino acids. The CDR3 nucleotides read TGCGCCAGCAGCCAAGACGGGGGAGTCGTGGTTCAGCCCCAGCATTTT. It translates to CASSQDGGVVVQPQHF.

The chain recombines TRBV9 with TRBJ1-2, with a possible D match to TRBD1 (5 bases). Trimming removed 3 bases from V and 6 bases from J, with 24 bases in between. Germline V lookup: CDR1 SGDLS, CDR2 YYNGEE. The CDR3 loop spans 17 amino acids. The CDR3 DNA sequence: TGTGCCAGCAGCGCTGGGGTGGATGGGGACTTTTTCGATGGCTACACCTTC. Its protein product is CASSAGVDGDFFDGYTF.

This sequence joins TRBV18 and TRBJ1-1; D is uncertain. Germline loops: CDR1 KGHSH, CDR2 LQKENI. The CDR3 totals 13 residues. The V gene lost 5 bases and the J gene lost 0 bases, with 7 bases spanning the gap. CDR3 nucleotide sequence: TGTGCCAGCTCAATCCAGATGAACACTGAAGCTTTCTTT. Protein: CASSIQMNTEAFF.

This chain joins TRBV11-2 and TRBJ1-1, with 7 bases that match TRBD1. The length of the CDR3 is 16 residues. From germline, CDR1 is SGHAT and CDR2 FQNNGV. Unmatched junction bases numbered 7, after V lost 3 bases and J lost 0 bases. The CDR3 reads CASSFDRARVNTEAFF. The CDR3 region has the DNA TGTGCCAGCAGCTTTGACAGGGCAAGGGTGAACACTGAAGCTTTCTTT. Looking up the rest from reference TRBV11-2 and TRBJ1-1 gives the full variable domain: EAGVAQSPRYKIIEKRQSVAFWCNPISGHATLYWYQQILGQGPKLLIQFQNNGVVDDSQLPKDRFSAERLKGVDSTLKIQPAKLEDSAVYLCASSFDRARVNTEAFFGQGTRLTVV.

The V and J genes are TRBV18 and TRBJ2-3, with 8 bases lining up with TRBD2. CDR1 and CDR2 (germline): KGHSH, LQKENI. The CDR3 has 13 amino acids. V lost 8 bases to trimming and J lost 3 bases; unmatched junction nucleotides: 4. The CDR3, as DNA: TGTGCCAGCGGACCGGGGGGGACAGATACGCAGTATTTT. It encodes CASGPGGTDTQYF.

This rearrangement joins TRBV6-2 or TRBV6-3 to TRBJ1-1; 9 bases are a match to TRBD1. Per germline, CDR1 MNHEY and CDR2 SVGEGT. The CDR3 has 14 amino acids. Trimming cost V 6 bases and J 0 bases; bases outside gene matches: 2. The CDR3 reads CASSRDRVNTEAFF. CDR3 in DNA: TGTGCCAGCAGCAGGGACAGGGTGAACACTGAAGCTTTCTTT.

The CDR3 loop reads CASSMTATNEKLFF. CDR3 sequence (DNA): TGTGCCAGCTCGATGACAGCAACTAATGAAAAACTGTTTTTT. The rearrangement links TRBV18 to TRBJ1-4, with D possibly TRBD1 on 5 matching bases. The V and J ends lost 6 bases and 0 bases respectively, with 8 bases between them. Germline V lookup: CDR1 KGHSH, CDR2 LQKENI. The CDR3 runs 14 residues.

The chain combines TRBV30 with TRBJ2-3, with 10 bases fitting TRBD2. The length of the CDR3 is 16 residues. Germline values: CDR1 GTSNPN, CDR2 SVGIG (reference sequence). The J segment lost 2 bases and the V segment lost 1 base, leaving 6 bases of the junction unmatched. The CDR3 loop reads CAWSGLAGASTDTQYF. CDR3 DNA: TGTGCCTGGAGTGGCCTAGCGGGGGCCTCCACAGATACGCAGTATTTT. Together with reference TRBV30 and TRBJ2-3, the CDR3 gives the full variable domain: SQTIHQWPATLVQPVGSPLSLECTVEGTSNPNLYWYRQAAGRGLQLLFYSVGIGQISSEVPQNLSASRPQDRQFILSSKKLLLSDSGFYLCAWSGLAGASTDTQYFGPGTRLTVL.

CDR3 DNA sequence: TGTGCCAGCAGCTTCCCGGGGTTCGGCTACACCTTC. Encoded protein: CASSFPGFGYTF. The chain uses TRBV7-9 and TRBJ1-2; D is unclear. The germline CDR1 and CDR2 sequences are SEHNR and FQNEAQ (reference sequence). This CDR3 comprises 12 residues. Trimming took 3 bases from V and 8 from J, leaving 10 bases between them.

The chain links TRBV2 to TRBJ2-2; 9 bases line up with TRBD2. CDR3 length equals 13 residues. J was trimmed by 8 bases and V by 5 bases; bases with no gene match: 3. From germline, CDR1 is SNHLY and CDR2 FYNNEI. For the CDR3, the DNA is TGTGCCAGCAGTCAGGGACTAGCTGGGGAGCTGTTTTTT. Translated: CASSQGLAGELFF.

The chain's CDR3 is CASSESRRIGELFF. In DNA form, the CDR3 reads TGCGCCAGCAGTGAGTCACGGAGGATCGGGGAGCTGTTTTTT. J is TRBJ2-2 and V is TRBV10-2, with a tentative D call TRBD2 (5 bases). The germline gives CDR1 WSHSY, CDR2 SAAADI. The length of the CDR3 is 14 residues. V lost 0 bases, J lost 7 bases, and 9 bases lay in between.

The gene calls are TRBV7-4 and TRBJ1-3; D remains ambiguous. Germline V CDR1 and CDR2: SGHVT, SQSDAQ. V lost 1 base, J lost 4 bases, and 8 bases lay in between. This CDR3 region has 14 residues. CDR3 sequence reads: CASSLGGGGNTIYF. CDR3 bases: TGTGCCAGCAGCTTAGGGGGAGGGGGAAACACCATATATTTT.

The genes are TRBV19 and TRBJ1-5; 7 nucleotides align to TRBD1. The CDR3 spans 16 residues. Per germline, CDR1 LNHDA and CDR2 SQIVND (reference sequence). After removal of 7 bases from V and 0 bases from J, the junction contained 9 bases not matched to a gene. CDR3: CASIGLGQLSNQPQHF. The CDR3 region has the DNA TGTGCCAGTATCGGGTTGGGACAGCTTAGCAATCAGCCCCAGCATTTT.

The rearrangement joins TRBV12-3 or TRBV12-4 to TRBJ1-2; the D gene is possibly TRBD1 (6 bases). The CDR3 extends over 13 amino acids. The V end was cut by 6 bases, the J end by 5 bases, with 13 bases between. This CDR3 reads CASSPGQTYGYTF. Written as DNA, the CDR3 is TGTGCCAGCAGCCCAGGACAGACTTATGGCTACACCTTC.

This clone was seen more than once but under ten times. The V call is TRBV5-1, the J call TRBJ2-3; tentatively, D is TRBD1 (6 bases). With 5 bases removed from V and 0 bases from J, the gap between germline ends came to 10 bases. CDR3 length: 14 amino acids. Germline CDR1 is SGHRS and CDR2 is YFSETQ. CDR3 loop: CASSRDTSTDTQYF. CDR3 sequence (DNA): TGCGCCAGCAGTCGGGACACCAGCACAGATACGCAGTATTTT.